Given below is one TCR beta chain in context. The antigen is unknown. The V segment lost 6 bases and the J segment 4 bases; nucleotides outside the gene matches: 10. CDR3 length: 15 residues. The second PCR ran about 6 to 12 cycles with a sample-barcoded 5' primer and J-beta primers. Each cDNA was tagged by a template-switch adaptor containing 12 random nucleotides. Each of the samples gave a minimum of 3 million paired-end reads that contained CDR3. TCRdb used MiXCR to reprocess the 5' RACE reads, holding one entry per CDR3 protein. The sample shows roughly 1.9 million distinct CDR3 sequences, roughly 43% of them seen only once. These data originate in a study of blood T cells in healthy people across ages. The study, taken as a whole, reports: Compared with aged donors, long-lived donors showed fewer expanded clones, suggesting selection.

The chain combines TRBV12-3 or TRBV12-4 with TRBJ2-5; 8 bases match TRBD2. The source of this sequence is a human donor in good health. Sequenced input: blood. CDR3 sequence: CASSPGGAPRETQYF. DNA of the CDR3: TGTGCCAGCAGCCCCGGGGGGGCCCCCCGAGAGACCCAGTACTTC.